The clone carrying this T cell receptor beta chain appeared many times. No antigen is known for it. The source of the sample is a study of early T cells in non-severe SARS-CoV-2 infection. Across the study: The chains were unpaired, and the sequenced material was bulk RNA from unsorted whole blood. Study outcomes and limitations: Using VDJdb, the matching emphasized anti-spike CD8 responses while missing private and CD4 specificities.

Germline V gene data show CDR1 as KGHSH and CDR2 as LQKENI. The CDR3 contains 12 residues. The V end was cut by 2 bases, the J end by 6 bases, with 7 bases between. Unique molecular identifier tags were affixed to discrete cDNA molecules. TCRdb passed the 5' RACE reads through MiXCR, listing each CDR3 protein once. The sample holds tens of thousands of distinct CDR3 sequences; less than 9.5% are singletons and the top ten take about 3.4%. This sequence joins TRBV18 and TRBJ2-5; no reliable D call. This clonotype was sampled from an adult who was a healthcare worker with PCR-confirmed SARS-CoV-2 infection or an uninfected control (not recorded which). The sample taken for sequencing was whole blood. The CDR3 loop is CASSPEGKTQYF. As DNA, the CDR3 is TGTGCCAGCTCACCAGAAGGGAAGACCCAGTACTTC.